The 21 T cell receptor beta chains given below trace back to one sample, sequenced in a study of CD8+ T cells in alopecia areata. The sequencing template was cDNA reverse transcribed from extracted RNA. Data came from immunoSEQ multiplex PCR; TCRdb stores just in-frame clones and leaves some out. The table shows 100,000 to 150,000 clones, with over 50% occurring only once. The sample in question was CD4+ T cells sorted from blood, obtained at week 0. These receptors were obtained from a human donor with alopecia areata.

J is TRBJ2-3 and V is TRBV7-2; TRBD2 aligns across 7 bases. Germline V CDR1 and CDR2: SGHTA, FQGNSA. V lost 1 base and J lost 4; bases outside the gene matches: 5. The CDR3 runs 15 residues. CDR3 loop: CASSLDAGASDTQYF. In DNA form, the CDR3 reads TGTGCCAGCAGCTTAGATGCGGGAGCTTCAGATACGCAGTATTTT.

The chain links TRBV10-3 to TRBJ2-5; TRBD2 matches at 11 bases. CDR1 is ENHRY and CDR2 is SYGVKD in the germline V gene. The CDR3 sequence is 15 residues long. V lost 5 bases and J lost 5; bases outside the gene matches: 7. This CDR3 is CAISPTSGVGETQYF. DNA of the CDR3: TGTGCCATCAGTCCGACTAGCGGGGTTGGGGAGACCCAGTACTTC.

The chain joins TRBV7-3 to TRBJ2-5, with D uncertain. The germline CDR1 and CDR2 sequences are SGHTA and FQGTGA. The CDR3 is 13 amino acids. The V and J ends lost 4 bases and 4 bases respectively, with 10 bases between them. In DNA form, the CDR3 reads TGTGCCAGCAGCTCCCAAGGGCCAGAGACCCAGTACTTC. This codes for CASSSQGPETQYF.

The rearrangement uses TRBV7-3 and TRBJ2-7; D perhaps matches TRBD2 (6 bases). The ends were cut back, 2 bases at V and 2 bases at J, with 13 bases in the middle. The CDR3 is made up of 15 amino acids. Germline V gene sequence: CDR1 SGHTA, CDR2 FQGTGA. Here the CDR3 DNA reads TGTGCCAGCAGCTTAGGAGGGAGCGAAACCTACGAGCAGTACTTC. This codes for CASSLGGSETYEQYF. The full variable domain, its missing parts supplied by reference TRBV7-3 and TRBJ2-7, is GAGVSQTPSNKVTEKGKYVELRCDPISGHTALYWYRQSLGQGPEFLIYFQGTGAADDSGLPNDRFFAVRPEGSVSTLKIQRTERGDSAVYLCASSLGGSETYEQYFGPGTRLTVT.

This clone occurred a few times. This sequence joins TRBV5-1 and TRBJ1-5, with D possibly being TRBD1 (6 bases). Germline V gene lookup returns CDR1 SGHRS and CDR2 YFSETQ. The CDR3 has 13 amino acids. V was trimmed by 8 bases and J by 5 bases, leaving 14 bases between them. In DNA, the CDR3 is TGCGCCAGACGCCCGGGGGGCGATCAGCCCCAGCATTTT. Its translation: CARRPGGDQPQHF.

This clone was recorded a few times. The J gene is TRBJ1-5, the V gene TRBV6-6; 7 bases match TRBD1. V gave up 8 bases and J gave up 7 bases; unmatched junction bases: 8. The CDR3 totals 13 residues. Per the germline V gene, CDR1 is MNHNY and CDR2 is SVGAGI (reference sequence). The CDR3, as DNA: TGTGCCAGCCCCGCCCAGGGGGGCCAGCCCCAGCATTTT. It translates to CASPAQGGQPQHF.

This clone appeared a single time. V is TRBV5-1 and J is TRBJ2-3, with D possibly matching TRBD2 (6 bases). Germline V CDR1 and CDR2: SGHRS, YFSETQ. V was shortened by 0 bases and J by 0 bases, with 23 bases between the two germline ends. This CDR3 has 20 amino acids. In DNA, the CDR3 is TGCGCCAGCAGCTTGGCCGGCCCCCTCCGGGAGCTGTCTAGCACAGATACGCAGTATTTT. This sequence encodes CASSLAGPLRELSSTDTQYF. The full variable domain, in which reference TRBV5-1 and TRBJ2-3 provide the parts outside the CDR3, is KAGVTQTPRYLIKTRGQQVTLSCSPISGHRSVSWYQQTPGQGLQFLFEYFSETQRNKGNFPGRFSGRQFSNSRSEMNVSTLELGDSALYLCASSLAGPLRELSSTDTQYFGPGTRLTVL.

V gene TRBV11-1 combines with J gene TRBJ2-2, with 7 positions matching TRBD1. Per the germline V gene, CDR1 is SGHAT and CDR2 is FQDESV (reference sequence). This CDR3 region has 16 residues. J gave up 6 bases and V 3 bases, and 10 bases lay outside the gene matches. CDR3 coding DNA: TGTGCCAGCAGCTTCAGGGACAGACGGCCGGCCGGGGAGCTGTTTTTT. As protein: CASSFRDRRPAGELFF.

V is TRBV2 and J is TRBJ2-2, with 10 bases lining up with TRBD1. This CDR3 spans 14 amino acids. V lost 8 bases, J lost 2 bases, and 2 bases stayed unmatched. Germline V gene sequence: CDR1 SNHLY, CDR2 FYNNEI. The CDR3 sequence is CASRQGANTGELFF. The CDR3, as DNA: TGTGCCAGCCGACAGGGGGCTAACACCGGGGAGCTGTTTTTT.

The table lists this clone with a few counts. V is TRBV5-1 and J is TRBJ2-7; a weak D match, TRBD1 (6 bases). In germline, CDR1 is SGHRS, CDR2 YFSETQ. V was shortened by 0 bases and J by 0 bases, with 13 bases between the two germline ends. This CDR3 contains 16 residues. CDR3 sequence (DNA): TGCGCCAGCAGCTTGGGCACAGGGACCGGCTCCTACGAGCAGTACTTC. The encoded protein is CASSLGTGTGSYEQYF.

This clone has a handful of counts. This rearrangement joins TRBV5-1 to TRBJ2-2; TRBD1 matches at 7 bases. Germline values: CDR1 SGHRS, CDR2 YFSETQ. J was trimmed by 0 bases and V by 3 bases; bases with no gene match: 2. This CDR3 contains 15 residues. CDR3 amino acids: CASSWTGANTGELFF. The DNA of the CDR3 is TGCGCCAGCAGCTGGACAGGAGCGAACACCGGGGAGCTGTTTTTT.

This clone was seen a single time. The rearrangement links TRBV21-1 to TRBJ1-5; whether TRBD1, the table's D call, matches the DNA was not checked. TRBV21-1 is a pseudogene locus. The CDR3 is 17 amino acids. CDR3 nucleotide sequence: TGTGCCAGCAGCAAAGTTGAGGCGGGACAGGTTAATCAGCCCCAGCATTTT. Translating gives CASSKVEAGQVNQPQHF.

The chain joins TRBV29-1 to TRBJ2-5; no clear D. The ends were cut back, 0 bases at V and 7 bases at J, with 9 bases in the middle. The CDR3 has 12 residues. Germline V gene sequence: CDR1 SQVTM, CDR2 ANQGSEA. CDR3 nucleotide sequence: TGCAGCGTTGAAGATGGGGTTTTGACCCAGTACTTC. Translating gives CSVEDGVLTQYF.

The gene calls are TRBV7-9 and TRBJ2-4; 9 bases line up with TRBD1. The CDR3 totals 16 residues. The V and J ends lost 5 bases and 4 bases, in that order; junction bases with no gene match: 9. Germline V gene lookup returns CDR1 SEHNR and CDR2 FQNEAQ (reference sequence). The CDR3 loop reads CASSRGSDRGKNIQYF. The CDR3 DNA follows: TGTGCCAGCAGCCGGGGGTCGGACAGGGGTAAAAACATTCAGTACTTC.

This clone was detected a few times. The CDR3: CASRSGAYEQYF. The CDR3 coding sequence is TGTGCCAGCAGATCTGGGGCTTACGAGCAGTACTTC. V gene TRBV7-8 combines with J gene TRBJ2-7; D is possibly TRBD1 (5 bases). Germline loops: CDR1 SGHVS, CDR2 FQNEAQ. The CDR3 consists of 12 residues. V lost 6 bases and J lost 4, with 10 bases in between.

J is TRBJ2-7 and V is TRBV7-9; 10 bases are shared with TRBD2. Trimming removed 5 bases from V and 2 bases from J; junction bases left unmatched: 18. CDR1 is SEHNR and CDR2 is FQNEAQ in the germline V gene (reference sequence). This CDR3 spans 19 amino acids. The CDR3 DNA reads as TGTGCCAGCAGCGCCGGACGAATGAACTTTCTAGCGGGGGCCTACGAGCAGTACTTC. This encodes CASSAGRMNFLAGAYEQYF.

The gene calls are TRBV6-5 and TRBJ1-2; 7 bases are a match to TRBD1. The CDR3 consists of 13 residues. Trimming took 6 bases from V and 4 from J; bases not matched to a gene: 5. Germline values: CDR1 MNHEY, CDR2 SVGAGI. In nucleotides, the CDR3 is TGTGCCAGCAGCTCCGACAGGGCCTATGGCTACACCTTC. Protein product: CASSSDRAYGYTF.

The CDR3 loop is CASSYETGRSEAFF. Written as DNA, the CDR3 is TGTGCCAGCAGTTACGAGACAGGGAGGTCTGAAGCTTTCTTT. The V call is TRBV6-6, the J call TRBJ1-1, with TRBD1 matching over 7 bases. The CDR3 covers 14 residues. Germline V gene data show CDR1 as MNHNY and CDR2 as SVGAGI (reference sequence). Unmatched junction bases numbered 6, after V lost 2 bases and J lost 6 bases.

V is TRBV5-1 and J is TRBJ2-5; 9 positions match TRBD1. The germline CDR1 and CDR2 sequences are SGHRS and YFSETQ. J gave up 0 bases and V 3 bases, and 3 bases lay outside the gene matches. This CDR3 comprises 15 residues. CDR3 bases: TGCGCCAGCAGCTCAAGGGACAGGGACCAAGAGACCCAGTACTTC. It yields the protein CASSSRDRDQETQYF.

This sequence joins TRBV29-1 and TRBJ1-2; D ambiguous. V was trimmed by 7 bases and J by 6 bases, leaving 12 bases between them. Per germline, CDR1 SQVTM and CDR2 ANQGSEA. The CDR3 covers 11 residues. The CDR3 sequence: CSESDGNGYTF. The CDR3 DNA is TGCAGCGAATCGGACGGTAATGGCTACACCTTC.

The genes are TRBV6-1 and TRBJ2-6; D remains unclear. The V end lost 10 bases, the J end lost 8 bases, and 6 bases lay between the germline ends. The germline gives CDR1 MNHNS, CDR2 SASEGT. This CDR3 contains 10 residues. The DNA for the CDR3 is TGTGCCACCTCGACCAACGTCCTGACTTTC. It encodes CATSTNVLTF.